Each of the 32 T cell receptor beta chains below was sequenced from the same sample in a study of cytomegalovirus exposure and HLA in healthy donors. The method was immunoSEQ multiplex PCR; TCRdb's version includes in-frame clones alone and lacks a portion of them. The data hold 150,000 to 180,000 clones, with 70% to 90% observed a single time. Sequencing was performed on PBMCs. All receptors come from a man aged 18 to 35 in good health and CMV-seropositive.

This clone was seen only once. The chain employs TRBV6-1 and TRBJ1-4; 7 bases line up with TRBD1. This CDR3 region has 14 residues. Germline CDR1 is MNHNS and CDR2 is SASEGT. Losses at the gene ends were 5 bases for V and 7 bases for J; bases not matched to a gene: 7. The CDR3 region is CASSLRGDGEKLFF. DNA of the CDR3: TGTGCCAGCAGTCTCAGGGGGGACGGTGAAAAACTGTTTTTT.

In its sample, this clone was seen a few times. V is TRBV7-9 and J is TRBJ1-4; a possible D gene is TRBD1 (6 bases). Germline CDR1 SEHNR, CDR2 FQNEAQ (reference sequence). Trimming took off 5 bases at V and 8 bases at J, with 15 bases between the two ends. The CDR3 extends over 14 amino acids. The DNA for the CDR3 is TGTGCCAGCAGCCTCACAGGGTCAGGGGAAAAACTGTTTTTT. Translation: CASSLTGSGEKLFF.

The chain uses TRBV5-1 and TRBJ2-3; D gene uncertain. CDR3 length: 15 amino acids. V lost 1 base and J lost 0, with 9 bases in between. Germline V gene sequence: CDR1 SGHRS, CDR2 YFSETQ. The CDR3 DNA is TGCGCCAGCAGCTTGCTCACTACAAGCACAGATACGCAGTATTTT. This gives the protein CASSLLTTSTDTQYF.

This rearrangement joins TRBV10-3 to TRBJ1-5; perhaps TRBD1 as D (5 bases). Per germline, CDR1 ENHRY and CDR2 SYGVKD. CDR3 length: 16 residues. V was cut by 2 bases and J by 8 bases, with 19 bases left in between. CDR3 amino acids: CAISEQGLSLREPQHF. The CDR3 DNA reads as TGTGCCATCAGTGAGCAGGGCCTTTCACTAAGGGAGCCCCAGCATTTT.

This chain connects TRBV5-4 to TRBJ1-1, with a tentative D call TRBD1 (6 bases). CDR3 length: 14 amino acids. V was pared by 0 bases and J by 8 bases, with 14 bases between. The germline V gene encodes CDR1 SGHNT and CDR2 YYREEE (reference sequence). CDR3 sequence: CASSLEAGDREAFF. The CDR3 DNA follows: TGTGCCAGCAGCTTGGAGGCAGGGGACCGAGAAGCTTTCTTT.

V is TRBV7-2 and J is TRBJ2-7; 10 bases fit TRBD1. Trimming at V came to 7 bases and at J to 1 base, leaving 10 bases not matched to a gene. In germline, CDR1 is SGHTA, CDR2 FQGNSA. CDR3 length: 16 amino acids. CDR3 bases: TGTGCCAGCACACCGACGGGACAGGGGTCTTCCTACGAGCAGTACTTC. It specifies CASTPTGQGSSYEQYF.

The chain is built from TRBV7-8 and TRBJ2-7; TRBD2 matches at 14 bases. V lost 5 bases and J lost 0; bases outside the gene matches: 9. The CDR3 extends over 18 amino acids. From germline, CDR1 is SGHVS and CDR2 FQNEAQ. The DNA for the CDR3 is TGTGCCAGCAGCCCCCACCGACTAGCGGGAGGGCCCTCCTACGAGCAGTACTTC. Its translation: CASSPHRLAGGPSYEQYF.

CDR3 DNA sequence: TGTGCCAGCAGTCAGACTAGCGGGAGGAGCTCCTACGAGCAGTACTTC. Its protein product is CASSQTSGRSSYEQYF. The chain links TRBV11-2 to TRBJ2-7; 13 bases align to TRBD2. The CDR3 spans 16 residues. With V trimmed by 6 bases and J by 0 bases, 5 bases remained unmatched. From germline, CDR1 is SGHAT and CDR2 FQNNGV.

The chain carries TRBV19 and TRBJ2-1, with unresolved D. The germline V gene encodes CDR1 LNHDA and CDR2 SQIVND (reference sequence). This CDR3 is built from 15 residues. The V gene lost 6 bases and the J gene lost 4 bases, with 16 bases spanning the gap. The CDR3 is CASSEATGAYNEQFF. The DNA of the CDR3 is TGTGCCAGTAGCGAGGCGACCGGCGCATACAATGAGCAGTTCTTC.

This clone was seen more than once but under ten times. The rearrangement joins TRBV5-8 to TRBJ1-2, with a weak D call TRBD1 (6 bases). Trimming shortened V by 0 bases and J by 6 bases, and 15 bases separated the two germline ends. The germline V gene has CDR1 SGHTS and CDR2 YDEGEE. The CDR3 contains 15 residues. The CDR3 nucleotides read TGTGCCAGCAGCTTGGTCCGGCCAGGGGATGATGGCTACACCTTC. Protein sequence: CASSLVRPGDDGYTF.

The rearrangement joins TRBV15 to TRBJ1-1; D possibly corresponds to TRBD1 (5 bases). CDR3 length: 14 residues. Trimming removed 3 bases at V and 1 base at J, with 9 bases between. The germline gives CDR1 LNHNV, CDR2 YYDKDF (reference sequence). The CDR3 nucleotides are TGTGCCACCAGCAGCGGACATTGGAACACTGAAGCTTTCTTT. Its translation: CATSSGHWNTEAFF.

V is TRBV29-1 and J is TRBJ1-2; D gene uncertain. CDR1 SQVTM and CDR2 ANQGSEA come from the germline V gene. The CDR3 sequence is 15 residues long. Trimming took 1 base from V and 4 from J, leaving 16 bases between them. The CDR3 DNA reads as TGCAGCGTTGAAGGGACTGGTCCCAACCTCTATGGCTACACCTTC. Its protein is CSVEGTGPNLYGYTF.

The J gene is TRBJ1-1, the V gene TRBV18; 7 bases are shared with TRBD1. This CDR3 is built from 14 residues. Trimming at V came to 6 bases and at J to 4 bases, leaving 8 bases not matched to a gene. Germline loops: CDR1 KGHSH, CDR2 LQKENI. The CDR3: CASSKFDRATEAFF. The CDR3, as DNA: TGTGCCAGCTCTAAGTTTGACAGGGCCACTGAAGCTTTCTTT.

This chain uses TRBV10-3 with TRBJ1-2; TRBD1 is a possible D gene (5 bases). Germline CDR1 and CDR2: ENHRY and SYGVKD. This CDR3 region has 14 residues. Trimming left V 0 bases short and J 3 bases short, with 8 bases between. The DNA of the CDR3 is TGTGCCATCAGTGAGTCTCGGGGGTACTATGGCTACACCTTC. It specifies CAISESRGYYGYTF.

The V call is TRBV30, the J call TRBJ1-2; D might be TRBD1 (5 bases). The V gene's germline CDR1 is GTSNPN and CDR2 SVGIG (reference sequence). The CDR3 is 12 amino acids. V was trimmed by 2 bases and J by 4 bases, leaving 8 bases between them. CDR3 sequence: CAWSIQAYGYTF. The CDR3 nucleotides are TGTGCCTGGAGTATACAGGCCTATGGCTACACCTTC.

CDR3 DNA sequence: TGTGCCAGCGGAATACCCGGGACAAAGATTTCCTACGAGCAGTACTTC. Translated, it gives CASGIPGTKISYEQYF. J is TRBJ2-7 and V is TRBV6-7, with TRBD1 as a possible D gene (6 bases). TRBV6-7 is designated an ORF whose function remains uncertain. This CDR3 contains 16 residues. Trimming removed 8 bases at V and 1 base at J, with 21 bases between.

The chain couples TRBV19 to TRBJ2-7, with 11 bases fitting TRBD1. The CDR3 extends over 15 amino acids. Unmatched junction bases numbered 8, after V lost 5 bases and J lost 5 bases. The germline V gene encodes CDR1 LNHDA and CDR2 SQIVND (reference sequence). The chain's CDR3 is CASSPSRTGGHEQYF. The CDR3 DNA follows: TGTGCCAGTAGTCCGTCCAGGACAGGGGGCCACGAGCAGTACTTC.

V is TRBV5-1 and J is TRBJ2-7; 13 nucleotides agree with TRBD2. In germline, CDR1 is SGHRS, CDR2 YFSETQ. Trimming cost V 4 bases and J 5 bases; bases outside gene matches: 6. The CDR3 has 15 amino acids. CDR3 loop: CASSRLAGGSNEQYF. CDR3 DNA sequence: TGCGCCAGCAGCAGACTAGCGGGGGGATCGAACGAGCAGTACTTC.

This chain uses TRBV29-1 with TRBJ2-7, with D uncertain. V lost 1 base, J lost 2 bases, and 6 bases lay in between. This CDR3 contains 12 residues. Germline assignment: CDR1 SQVTM and CDR2 ANQGSEA. The CDR3, as DNA: TGCAGCGTTGAAGTCGGTACCTACGAGCAGTACTTC. This codes for CSVEVGTYEQYF.

The V and J genes are TRBV7-9 and TRBJ1-5, with D perhaps TRBD1 (6 bases). The germline V gene has CDR1 SEHNR and CDR2 FQNEAQ (reference sequence). V gave up 1 base and J gave up 11 bases, with 6 bases separating them. The CDR3 spans 11 residues. The CDR3 here is CASSLEGAQHF. DNA for the CDR3: TGTGCCAGCAGCTTAGAGGGGGCCCAGCATTTT.

Comments on this clone: Other DNA sequences within the sample encode an identical CDR3. The chain links TRBV30 to TRBJ1-1, with D unresolved. The CDR3 has 12 amino acids. V was clipped by 5 bases and J by 1 base, with 8 bases between them. Per germline, CDR1 GTSNPN and CDR2 SVGIG (reference sequence). This CDR3 is CAWGRGNTEAFF. The CDR3 bases are TGTGCCTGGGGGCGGGGGAACACTGAAGCTTTCTTT.

The chain joins TRBV5-1 to TRBJ2-7, with TRBD2 matching 13 bases. After removal of 5 bases from V and 3 bases from J, the junction contained 5 bases not matched to a gene. The germline V gene has CDR1 SGHRS and CDR2 YFSETQ. The CDR3 length is 15 residues. In DNA, the CDR3 is TGCGCCAGCAGGCTGGGACTAGCGGGGAGCTACGAGCAGTACTTC. Its translation is CASRLGLAGSYEQYF.

CDR3 loop: CSTRDRGNYGYTF. CDR3 nucleotides: TGCAGCACCCGGGACAGGGGCAACTATGGCTACACCTTC. The chain uses TRBV29-1 and TRBJ1-2; TRBD1 agrees at 10 bases. With V trimmed by 8 bases and J by 2 bases, 5 bases remained unmatched. CDR1 SQVTM and CDR2 ANQGSEA come from the germline V gene. The CDR3 has 13 residues.

The chain is built from TRBV15 and TRBJ1-1; perhaps TRBD1 as D (5 bases). The CDR3 consists of 16 residues. The ends were cut back, 0 bases at V and 4 bases at J, with 15 bases in the middle. CDR1 is LNHNV and CDR2 is YYDKDF in the germline V gene (reference sequence). The CDR3 protein is CATSRDLAGRGTEAFF. The CDR3, as DNA: TGTGCCACCAGCAGAGATCTGGCAGGGCGCGGCACTGAAGCTTTCTTT.

This sequence joins TRBV6-6 and TRBJ2-2; TRBD1 aligns across 10 bases. With 2 bases clipped from V and 4 bases from J, the junction kept 4 bases outside the gene matches. This CDR3 is 16 amino acids long. CDR1 is MNHNY and CDR2 is SVGAGI in the germline V gene (reference sequence). As DNA, the CDR3 is TGTGCCAGCAGTTACACGGGACAGGGGCTCACCGGGGAGCTGTTTTTT. It encodes CASSYTGQGLTGELFF.

The rearrangement uses TRBV4-2 and TRBJ2-7, with TRBD2 matching 7 bases. The CDR3 length is 15 residues. Trimming removed 1 base from V and 1 base from J; junction bases left unmatched: 4. Germline lookup yields CDR1 LGHNA and CDR2 YNFKEQ. The CDR3 DNA sequence: TGTGCCAGCAGCCAAGTAGGTAGCGGGTCCTACGAGCAGTACTTC. Protein: CASSQVGSGSYEQYF.

This clone turned up a few times. The chain carries TRBV6-5 and TRBJ1-1, with D tentatively TRBD1 (5 bases). The germline V gene encodes CDR1 MNHEY and CDR2 SVGAGI. The CDR3 is 15 amino acids. V was clipped by 2 bases and J by 2 bases, with 12 bases between them. CDR3 bases: TGTGCCAGCAGTTACGGGGGGATCCGTAACACTGAAGCTTTCTTT. Translating it yields CASSYGGIRNTEAFF.

The chain combines TRBV14 with TRBJ2-7; D gene uncertain. Germline V gene sequence: CDR1 SGHDN, CDR2 FVKESK. The V gene lost 4 bases and the J gene lost 11 bases, with 18 bases spanning the gap. The CDR3 totals 13 residues. CDR3 loop: CASSLPGGAKEYF. The CDR3 bases are TGTGCCAGCAGCCTACCCGGCGGAGCCAAGGAGTACTTC.

The chain carries TRBV4-3 and TRBJ1-2, with 9 nucleotides matching TRBD1. Germline-derived CDR1 and CDR2 are LGHNA and YSLEER. This CDR3 is 16 amino acids long. Germline trimming cut 3 bases from V and 7 bases from J; bases unmatched to any gene: 12. The CDR3 sequence: CASSHNSRQGERGYTF. CDR3 sequence (DNA): TGCGCCAGCAGCCACAACAGCCGACAGGGGGAACGTGGCTACACCTTC.

V gene TRBV7-9 combines with J gene TRBJ2-5; 7 bases are shared with TRBD2. The CDR3 contains 15 residues. CDR1 SEHNR and CDR2 FQNEAQ come from the germline V gene (reference sequence). With V trimmed by 2 bases and J by 5 bases, 8 bases remained unmatched. CDR3 in amino acids: CASSLFSGGRETQYF. CDR3 bases: TGTGCCAGCAGCTTATTTTCGGGGGGTCGGGAGACCCAGTACTTC.

This clone was observed a handful of times. The chain joins TRBV6-5 to TRBJ2-7; 7 bases fit TRBD1. Germline V gives CDR1 MNHEY, CDR2 SVGAGI. The CDR3 has 15 residues. V gave up 0 bases and J gave up 5 bases; unmatched junction bases: 7. This chain's CDR3 is CASSYSKRGGNEQYF. The CDR3 DNA reads TGTGCCAGCAGTTACTCGAAGAGAGGGGGCAACGAGCAGTACTTC.

The J gene is TRBJ1-2, the V gene TRBV29-1, with D tentatively TRBD1 (6 bases). With 8 bases removed from V and 1 base from J, the gap between germline ends came to 14 bases. This CDR3 comprises 13 residues. Germline CDR1 is SQVTM and CDR2 is ANQGSEA. The DNA for the CDR3 is TGCAGCTTTTTAGGGACACTTAACTATGGCTACACCTTC. It specifies CSFLGTLNYGYTF.